This is a list of T cell receptor beta chains from one sample in a study of cytomegalovirus exposure and HLA in healthy donors. Sequenced by immunoSEQ multiplex PCR; TCRdb stores in-frame clones only, minus some. This repertoire shows about 240,000 clones, about 85% found once; its top ten account for roughly 0.22%. What was sequenced was PBMCs. All receptors derive from a girl aged 2 to 9 in good health and CMV-seronegative. Each CDR3 is given with its conserved first and last residue. A D gene is named only where the DNA matches it firmly. Some rows have no size entry. The others give once, few or many, or a class for an expanded clone.

v_gene	len	abundance	d_gene	j_gene	CDR3nt	CDR3aa
TRBV2	16	-	TRBD1	TRBJ2-5	TGTGCCAGCAGTGAAGCGTGGACAGGGGTACGGGAGACCCAGTACTTC	CASSEAWTGVRETQYF
TRBV4-1	18	-	TRBD2	TRBJ2-7	TGCGCCAGCAGCCAAGAACGGCTAGCGGGGGTTTCCTCCTACGAGCAGTACTTC	CASSQERLAGVSSYEQYF
TRBV5-1	12	-	-	TRBJ1-1	TGCGCCAGCAGCTTGGATACTAGAAAAGCTTTCTTT	CASSLDTRKAFF
TRBV5-1	15	-	TRBD1	TRBJ1-1	TGCGCCAGCAGCTTGGGGGACAGGGGGCACACTGAAGCTTTCTTT	CASSLGDRGHTEAFF
TRBV6-5	14	-	TRBD2	TRBJ2-3	TGTGCCAGCAGTTTGCGGGAGGTTGCAGATACGCAGTATTTT	CASSLREVADTQYF
TRBV9	15	-	-	TRBJ1-3	TGTGCCAGCAGCGCATCCCAGGGTGGCGGAAACACCATATATTTT	CASSASQGGGNTIYF
TRBV6-6	14	few	TRBD1	TRBJ1-4	TGTGCCAGCAGTTACGCGACAGGGGCTGAAAAACTGTTTTTT	CASSYATGAEKLFF
TRBV11-2	17	-	-	TRBJ2-3	TGTGCCAGCAGCTTTCGTCGGAGGGGATCGGGCACAGATACGCAGTATTTT	CASSFRRRGSGTDTQYF
TRBV10-2	13	-	-	TRBJ2-7	TGCGCCAGCAGTGAGTTTTCCGGGTACGAGCAGTACTTC	CASSEFSGYEQYF
TRBV15	15	-	-	TRBJ2-7	TGTGCCACCAGCAGAGATACCCAGGGTCGGTACGAGCAGTACTTC	CATSRDTQGRYEQYF
TRBV18	16	-	-	TRBJ1-1	TGTGCCAGCTCACAATTCGCCGACAGTGTGGGGATTGAAGCTTTCTTT	CASSQFADSVGIEAFF
TRBV6-5	13	-	-	TRBJ1-2	TGTGCCTGCAGTTCCACAGATAATTATGGCTACACCTTC	CACSSTDNYGYTF
TRBV5-5	15	-	-	TRBJ1-2	TGTGCCAGCAGCCTCATGGGGGGAAACTCTAGAGGCTACACCTTC	CASSLMGGNSRGYTF
TRBV4-1	13	-	-	TRBJ2-7	TGCGCCAGCAGCCAAGTCTCCAGCTACGAGCAGTACTTC	CASSQVSSYEQYF
TRBV10-3	15	once	TRBD1	TRBJ2-7	TGTGCCATCAGCTTGGGCAGGGGGCCAACCTACGAGCAGTACTTC	CAISLGRGPTYEQYF
TRBV5-8	13	-	-	TRBJ1-2	TGTGCCAGCAGAGGATCAGACTACTATGGCTACACCTTC	CASRGSDYYGYTF
TRBV12-5	14	-	TRBD1	TRBJ2-5	TGTGCTAGTGGTTTGGGACAGGGGCAAGAGACCCAGTACTTC	CASGLGQGQETQYF
TRBV5-5	16	-	TRBD1	TRBJ2-7	TGTGCCAGCAGCCATCAGGGGGGGACAGGGGTCGACGAGCAGTACTTC	CASSHQGGTGVDEQYF
TRBV18	15	once	-	TRBJ2-5	TGTGCCAGCTCACCTCACCCCCAGGGGTTGGAGACCCAGTACTTC	CASSPHPQGLETQYF
TRBV5-8	12	few	-	TRBJ2-7	TGTGCCAGCAGCCCCCTCCGTTACGAGCAGTACTTC	CASSPLRYEQYF
TRBV2	14	-	TRBD1	TRBJ2-5	TGTGCCAGCAGTGTGGTCAGGGGGCTAGAGACCCAGTACTTC	CASSVVRGLETQYF
TRBV7-9	14	-	-	TRBJ1-1	TGTGCCAGCAGCACAACCACAGGTTACACTGAAGCTTTCTTT	CASSTTTGYTEAFF
TRBV10-1	13	-	TRBD2	TRBJ2-1	TGCGCCAGCAGTGCCCTAACTAGCGGAGAGCAGTTCTTC	CASSALTSGEQFF
TRBV6-1	11	-	-	TRBJ1-4	TGTGCCAGCAGACAGATAGAAAAACTGTTTTTT	CASRQIEKLFF
TRBV19	14	-	-	TRBJ1-5	TGTGCCAGTAGTATCAACGGGATGAATCAGCCCCAGCATTTT	CASSINGMNQPQHF
TRBV7-2	16	few	TRBD1	TRBJ2-4	TGTGCCAGCAGTCTAAAGGGGGCCCGGCCAGGAAACATTCAGTACTTC	CASSLKGARPGNIQYF
TRBV5-1	18	-	TRBD1	TRBJ1-1	TGCGCCAGCAGCTTGGCTCAGGGACAGTCCTTTATGAACACTGAAGCTTTCTTT	CASSLAQGQSFMNTEAFF
TRBV18	17	-	-	TRBJ1-2	TGTGCCAGCTCACCGACGGGGGGCATTCAAGGGTACTATGGCTACACCTTC	CASSPTGGIQGYYGYTF
TRBV29-1	13	-	TRBD2	TRBJ2-1	TGCAGCGGTAGCGGGAGGTCCTACAATGAGCAGTTCTTC	CSGSGRSYNEQFF
TRBV30	10	few	-	TRBJ1-1	TGTGCCTGTGATACAGGCGAAGCTTTCTTT	CACDTGEAFF
TRBV5-1	18	-	TRBD2	TRBJ2-3	TGCGCCAGCAGCTTGGGGGCCGGAGCGGGAGGACTCACAGATACGCAGTATTTT	CASSLGAGAGGLTDTQYF
TRBV5-5	12	-	-	TRBJ2-5	TGTGCCAGCAGCTTGCCTCCTTGGACCCAGTACTTC	CASSLPPWTQYF
TRBV12-2	23	-	-	TRBJ2-4	TGTGCAAGTCGCTCCCCGGGACTGAAACATTCCTGCATTCGGGGCCTAGCCAAAAACATTCAGTACTTC	CASRSPGLKHSCIRGLAKNIQYF
TRBV27	20	-	TRBD2	TRBJ2-1	TGTGCCAGCAGTTTACTCTTACGGACTAGCGGGAGGAGCTCCTACAATGAGCAGTTCTTC	CASSLLLRTSGRSSYNEQFF
TRBV13	16	few	TRBD1	TRBJ1-1	TGTGCCAGCAGCCCCTATACAGGGGCCGAGAACACTGAAGCTTTCTTT	CASSPYTGAENTEAFF
TRBV4-1	14	-	TRBD1	TRBJ1-2	TGCGCCAGCAGTCCACAGGGGGCAATTTATGGCTACACCTTC	CASSPQGAIYGYTF
TRBV6-4	14	-	TRBD1	TRBJ1-6	TGTGCCAGCAGTGAAGGGACAGGGAATTCACCCCTCCACTTT	CASSEGTGNSPLHF
TRBV2	16	-	-	TRBJ1-1	TGTGCCAGCAGTGAAAGTTTATGGGGGCTGGGCTCTGAAGCTTTCTTT	CASSESLWGLGSEAFF
TRBV6-1	11	-	-	TRBJ1-5	TGTGCCAGCAGTGCGCGGGTTGTCCAGCATTTT	CASSARVVQHF
TRBV29-1	17	-	TRBD2	TRBJ2-1	TGCAGCGTTTGCCCTGCGAGAGGCGGGAGAGTTTTCAATGAGCAGTTCTTC	CSVCPARGGRVFNEQFF
TRBV30	17	-	TRBD2	TRBJ2-7	TGTGCCTGGAGTGTACGGAATCTGGCGGGAGTCTCCTACGAGCAGTACTTC	CAWSVRNLAGVSYEQYF
TRBV5-1	16	-	TRBD2	TRBJ2-7	TGCGCCAGCAGCTATATAACTAGCGGGGCGACCTACGAGCAGTACTTC	CASSYITSGATYEQYF
TRBV14	13	-	TRBD1	TRBJ1-4	TGTGCCAGCAGCCAAGTATGGGGACAGGGCCTGTTTTTT	CASSQVWGQGLFF
TRBV2	14	-	TRBD1	TRBJ1-2	TGTGCCAGCAGTGAAGGCACAGGGGTCTATGGCTACACCTTC	CASSEGTGVYGYTF
TRBV6-5	14	-	-	TRBJ2-2	TGTGCCAGCAAATCGGGAGACGTCCCCGGGGAGCTGTTTTTT	CASKSGDVPGELFF
TRBV6-5	14	once	-	TRBJ1-3	TGTGCCAGCAGACAGGGCCTATCTGGAAACACCATATATTTT	CASRQGLSGNTIYF
TRBV9	15	once	-	TRBJ1-3	TGTGCCAGCAGCGTAGGACAGAGTTCTGGAAACACCATATATTTT	CASSVGQSSGNTIYF
TRBV7-8	16	-	-	TRBJ1-4	TGTGCCAGCAGCTTAGAAAGGACAGACTATAATGAAAAACTGTTTTTT	CASSLERTDYNEKLFF
TRBV7-9	15	-	TRBD2	TRBJ2-3	TGTGCCAGCAGCTCAATTACTAGCGGGGCAGATACGCAGTATTTT	CASSSITSGADTQYF
TRBV2	19	-	TRBD1	TRBJ1-2	TGTGCCAGCAGTGATGGGGGACAGGGGGAAGTTGTGTGGAACTATGGCTACACCTTC	CASSDGGQGEVVWNYGYTF
TRBV30	12	-	-	TRBJ2-7	TGTGCCTGGAGCACAGGGAACTACGAGCAGTACTTC	CAWSTGNYEQYF